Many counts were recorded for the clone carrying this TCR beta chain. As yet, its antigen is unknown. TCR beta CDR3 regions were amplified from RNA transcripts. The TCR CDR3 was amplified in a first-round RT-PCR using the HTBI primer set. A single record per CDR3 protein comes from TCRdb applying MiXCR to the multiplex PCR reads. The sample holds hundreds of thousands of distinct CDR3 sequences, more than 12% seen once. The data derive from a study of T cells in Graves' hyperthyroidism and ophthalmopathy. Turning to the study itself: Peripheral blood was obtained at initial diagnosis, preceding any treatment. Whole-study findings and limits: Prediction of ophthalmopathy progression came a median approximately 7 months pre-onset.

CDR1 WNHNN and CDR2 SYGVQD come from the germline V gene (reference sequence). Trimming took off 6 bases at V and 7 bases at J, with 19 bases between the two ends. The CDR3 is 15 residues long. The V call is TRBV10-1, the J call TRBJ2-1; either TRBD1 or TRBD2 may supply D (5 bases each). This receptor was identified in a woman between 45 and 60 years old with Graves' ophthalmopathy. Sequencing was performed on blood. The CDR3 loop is CASRGTSLGSNEQFF. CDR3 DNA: TGCGCCAGCAGGGGGACGTCGCTCGGTAGTAATGAGCAGTTCTTC.